Each of the 3 T cell receptor beta chains below was sequenced from the same sample in a study of glioma-infiltrating T cells. Using RNA template, CDR3s of TCR alpha and beta were amplified with iRepertoire arm-PCR. TCRdb used MiXCR to reprocess the multiplex PCR reads, holding one entry per CDR3 protein. The table records around 170,000 distinct CDR3 sequences, around 42% of them present only once. Sequenced input: glioma tissue, nonneoplastic brain tissue, or PBMCs (not recorded which). These receptor sequences come from a human donor with low-grade glioma or glioblastoma, undergoing nonglioma brain surgery, or in good health (not recorded which).

The sample holds many counts of this clonotype. The V call is TRBV28, the J call TRBJ2-3, with 8 bases matching TRBD1. The CDR3 spans 15 residues. Germline CDR1 and CDR2: MDHEN and SYDVKM. The V segment lost 6 bases and the J segment 0 bases; nucleotides outside the gene matches: 5. CDR3: CASSYGQGSTDTQYF. The CDR3 DNA follows: TGTGCCAGCAGCTATGGACAGGGTAGCACAGATACGCAGTATTTT. The variable domain in full, with the rest retrieved from reference TRBV28 and TRBJ2-3, is DVKVTQSSRYLVKRTGEKVFLECVQDMDHENMFWYRQDPGLGLRLIYFSYDVKMKEKGDIPEGYSVSREKKERFSLILESASTNQTSMYLCASSYGQGSTDTQYFGPGTRLTVL.

V and J are TRBV19 and TRBJ2-5; D could derive from TRBD1 or TRBD2 (5 bases each). CDR1 and CDR2 (germline): LNHDA, SQIVND (reference sequence). CDR3 size: 13 residues. V lost 3 bases and J lost 7, with 12 bases in between. CDR3 coding DNA: TGTGCCAGTAGTATTACAGGTGGGGGGACCCAGTACTTC. As protein: CASSITGGGTQYF.

V usage is TRBV29-1 and J usage is TRBJ1-2, with D possibly TRBD1 on 6 matching bases. This CDR3 has 14 residues. Deletions cut 0 bases from V and 5 bases from J, with 13 bases between. Per germline, CDR1 SQVTM and CDR2 ANQGSEA. The CDR3 reads CSVEDDQQGYGYTF. The CDR3 nucleotides read TGCAGCGTTGAAGACGATCAACAGGGTTATGGCTACACCTTC.